Listed below are T cell receptor beta chains from one sample, sequenced in a study of blood T cell repertoires in COVID-19. The repertoire was sequenced with immunoSEQ multiplex PCR; TCRdb's copy has only in-frame clones and lacks some. This repertoire shows around 250,000 clones, around 87% found once; its top ten account for around 7.3%. The sequenced sample consisted of peripheral blood. Every receptor here comes from an older woman with active or convalescent COVID-19. Each CDR3 is given with its conserved first and last residue. The D gene is left open where the match is weak. Rows give clone size only sometimes, using once, few, many, or a class for an expanded clone.

v_call	clone_size	d_call	j_call	cdr3_nt	cdr3_aa
TRBV9	NA	TRBD1	TRBJ1-2	TGTGCCAGCAGCGTCTCAGGGGGTAACTATGGCTACACCTTC	CASSVSGGNYGYTF
TRBV7-2	NA	NA	TRBJ2-3	TGTGCCAGCACCCCTGGCCTCACAGATACGCAGTATTTT	CASTPGLTDTQYF
TRBV19	NA	NA	TRBJ1-1	TGTGCCAGTAGTGCTGACAGCCTTTTCATGAACACTGAAGCTTTCTTT	CASSADSLFMNTEAFF
TRBV2	NA	TRBD1	TRBJ1-4	TGTGCCAGCAGTCCGGACAGGGGAGGAGGGGAAAAACTGTTTTTT	CASSPDRGGGEKLFF
TRBV4-3	NA	NA	TRBJ2-7	TGCGCCAGCAGCCAAGCACAGGCCTACGAGCAGTACTTC	CASSQAQAYEQYF
TRBV7-6	NA	TRBD1	TRBJ1-3	TGTGCCAGCAGCTTGGGAGCTGGGACAGTCCTTGGGAACACCATATATTTT	CASSLGAGTVLGNTIYF
TRBV6-2/TRBV6-3	NA	TRBD1	TRBJ1-1	TGTGCCAGCAGCCCTTACGACAGGGAGAACACTGAAGCTTTCTTT	CASSPYDRENTEAFF
TRBV30	NA	NA	TRBJ1-2	TGTGCCTCCGCCGGGAAGAGGGTTTACTATGGCTACACCTTC	CASAGKRVYYGYTF
TRBV15	NA	NA	TRBJ1-1	TGTGCCACCAGCAGAGACCCCCTGGAAGCCTTTAGGCAGGGGCGGACTGAAGCTTTCTTT	CATSRDPLEAFRQGRTEAFF
TRBV7-2	NA	TRBD1	TRBJ1-2	TGTGCCAGCAGCCGGGACAGGGGGATTTATGGCTACACCTTC	CASSRDRGIYGYTF
TRBV10-3	NA	NA	TRBJ1-3	TGTGCCATCAGTGCGGGGTCTGGAAACACCATATATTTT	CAISAGSGNTIYF
TRBV6-2/TRBV6-3	NA	NA	TRBJ1-2	TGTGCCAGCAGCAGGGACACCTATGGCTACACCTTC	CASSRDTYGYTF
TRBV25-1	NA	TRBD1	TRBJ1-1	TGTGCCAGCAGTGCGACAGGGAGCGGGGCTTTCTTT	CASSATGSGAFF
TRBV5-6	NA	NA	TRBJ1-6	TGTGCCAGCAGCTTGTTAAACAGCCTCCAAAATTCACCCCTCCACTTT	CASSLLNSLQNSPLHF
TRBV5-1	once	NA	TRBJ1-4	TGCGCCAGCAGCGCGGAGGTAACTAATGAAAAACTGTTTTTT	CASSAEVTNEKLFF
TRBV7-2	NA	NA	TRBJ1-3	TGTGCCAGCAGCTTCAAGGGGTTGGGAAACACCATATATTTT	CASSFKGLGNTIYF
TRBV6-2/TRBV6-3	NA	TRBD1	TRBJ2-7	TGTGCCACCAGTCCAAGACGGGGACAGGGAGGGTACGAGCAGTACTTC	CATSPRRGQGGYEQYF
TRBV27	once	NA	TRBJ1-4	TGTGCCAGCAGTTTATTAGGAGGGAGCAATCTGTTTTTT	CASSLLGGSNLFF
TRBV11-3	NA	NA	TRBJ2-3	TGTGCCAGCAGCTTAGGCGGCGGCCAGGATACGCAGTATTTT	CASSLGGGQDTQYF
TRBV12-3/TRBV12-4	NA	NA	TRBJ1-3	TGTGCCAGCAGTTTAACAGGGCTAAACACCATATATTTT	CASSLTGLNTIYF
TRBV6-1	NA	NA	TRBJ2-7	TGTGCCAGCAGTGAGCTAGCCGGCGAGCAGTACTTC	CASSELAGEQYF
TRBV11-2	NA	TRBD2	TRBJ2-1	TGTGCCAGCAGCTTAGATTCCCCAGCGGGGTACAATGAGCAGTTCTTC	CASSLDSPAGYNEQFF